This paragraph covers one T cell receptor beta chain sequence. The data are from a study of sequential checkpoint blockade in melanoma. In germline, CDR1 is LGHNA, CDR2 YSLEER. Losses at the gene ends were 4 bases for V and 9 bases for J; bases not matched to a gene: 3. CDR3 length equals 15 residues. Noted treatment: randomized to nivolumab then ipilimumab (arm A) or the reverse (arm B). Produced via immunoSEQ multiplex PCR; TCRdb's table is partial and in-frame only. Of more than 10,000 clones in the sample, about four fifths are singletons; the top ten hold 27%. This chain joins TRBV4-3 and TRBJ2-1; TRBD2 aligns across 16 bases. Sample: CD8+ T cells sorted from blood (inferred from file names), taken from a patient given nivolumab and ipilimumab in sequence. This sequence originates from a human donor with melanoma. DNA for the CDR3: TGCGCCAGCAGCCCGGGACTAGCGGGAGGGGGTGAGCAGTTCTTC. Translating gives CASSPGLAGGGEQFF.